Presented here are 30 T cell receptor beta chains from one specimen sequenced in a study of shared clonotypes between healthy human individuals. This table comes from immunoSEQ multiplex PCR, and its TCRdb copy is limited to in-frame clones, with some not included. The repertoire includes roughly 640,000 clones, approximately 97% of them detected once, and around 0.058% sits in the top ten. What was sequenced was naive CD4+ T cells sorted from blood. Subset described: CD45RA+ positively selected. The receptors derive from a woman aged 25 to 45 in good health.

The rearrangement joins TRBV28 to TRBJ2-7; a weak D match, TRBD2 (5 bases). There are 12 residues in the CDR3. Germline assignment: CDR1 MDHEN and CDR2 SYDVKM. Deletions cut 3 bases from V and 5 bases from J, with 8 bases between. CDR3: CASSLGADEQYF. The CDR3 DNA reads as TGTGCCAGCAGTTTGGGAGCGGACGAGCAGTACTTC.

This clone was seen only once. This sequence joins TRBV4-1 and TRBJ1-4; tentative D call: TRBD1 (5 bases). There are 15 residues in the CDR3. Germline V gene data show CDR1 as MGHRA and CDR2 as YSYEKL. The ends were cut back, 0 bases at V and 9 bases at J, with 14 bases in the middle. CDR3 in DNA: TGCGCCAGCAGCCAAGATCTGAGGGGCGGGAAAAAACTGTTTTTT. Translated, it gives CASSQDLRGGKKLFF.

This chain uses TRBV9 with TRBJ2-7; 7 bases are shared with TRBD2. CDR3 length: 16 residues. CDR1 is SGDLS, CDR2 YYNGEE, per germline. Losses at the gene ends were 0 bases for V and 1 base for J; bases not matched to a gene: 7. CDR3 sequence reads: CASSVGSGTSSYEQYF. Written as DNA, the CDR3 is TGTGCCAGCAGCGTAGGCAGCGGGACTTCTTCCTACGAGCAGTACTTC.

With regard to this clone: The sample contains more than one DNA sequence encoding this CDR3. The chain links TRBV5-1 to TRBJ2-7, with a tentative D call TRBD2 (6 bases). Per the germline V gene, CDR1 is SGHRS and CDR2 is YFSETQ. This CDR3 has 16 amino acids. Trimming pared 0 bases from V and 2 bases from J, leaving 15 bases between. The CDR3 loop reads CASSLGRDRYPYEQYF. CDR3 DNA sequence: TGCGCCAGCAGCTTGGGGAGGGACCGCTACCCCTACGAGCAGTACTTC.

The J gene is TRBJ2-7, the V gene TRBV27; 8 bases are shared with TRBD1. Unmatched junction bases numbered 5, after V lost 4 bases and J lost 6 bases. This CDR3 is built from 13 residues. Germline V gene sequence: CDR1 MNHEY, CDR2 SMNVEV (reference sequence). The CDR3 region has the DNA TGTGCCAGCAGTTCCCGGACAGGGTCCGAGCAGTACTTC. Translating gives CASSSRTGSEQYF.

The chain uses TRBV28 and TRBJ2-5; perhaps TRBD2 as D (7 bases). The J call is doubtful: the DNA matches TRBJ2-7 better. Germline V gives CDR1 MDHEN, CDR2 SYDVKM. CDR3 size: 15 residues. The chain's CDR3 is CASNQRGGPSYEQYF. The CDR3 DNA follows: TGTGCCAGCAACCAAAGGGGGGGCCCTTCCTACGAGCAGTACTTC.

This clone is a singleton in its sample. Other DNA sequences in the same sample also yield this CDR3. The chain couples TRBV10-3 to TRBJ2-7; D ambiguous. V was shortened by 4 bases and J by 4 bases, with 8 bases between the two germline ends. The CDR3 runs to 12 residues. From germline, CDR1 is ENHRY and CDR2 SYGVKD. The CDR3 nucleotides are TGTGCCATCAGTGCGGAAGGGTACGAGCAGTACTTC. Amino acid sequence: CAISAEGYEQYF.

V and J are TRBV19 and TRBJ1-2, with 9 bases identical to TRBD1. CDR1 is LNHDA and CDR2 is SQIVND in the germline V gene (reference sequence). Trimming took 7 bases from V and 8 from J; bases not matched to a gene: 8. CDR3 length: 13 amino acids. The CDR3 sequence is CASTRGTGTGYTF. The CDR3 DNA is TGTGCCAGTACCCGGGGGACAGGGACGGGCTACACCTTC.

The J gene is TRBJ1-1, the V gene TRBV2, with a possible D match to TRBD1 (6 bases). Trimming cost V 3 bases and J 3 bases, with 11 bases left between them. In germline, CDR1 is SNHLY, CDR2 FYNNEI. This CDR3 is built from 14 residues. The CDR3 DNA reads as TGTGCCAGCAGTGAGCGGCAGGGGTACACTGAAGCTTTCTTT. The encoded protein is CASSERQGYTEAFF.

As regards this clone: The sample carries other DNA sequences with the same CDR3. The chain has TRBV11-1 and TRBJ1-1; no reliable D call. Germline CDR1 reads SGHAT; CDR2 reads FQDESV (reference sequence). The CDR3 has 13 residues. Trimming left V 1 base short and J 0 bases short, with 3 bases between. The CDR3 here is CASSLGLNTEAFF. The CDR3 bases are TGTGCCAGCAGCTTAGGGCTGAACACTGAAGCTTTCTTT. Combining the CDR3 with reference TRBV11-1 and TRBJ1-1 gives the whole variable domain EAEVAQSPRYKITEKSQAVAFWCDPISGHATLYWYRQILGQGPELLVQFQDESVVDDSQLPKDRFSAERLKGVDSTLKIQPAELGDSAMYLCASSLGLNTEAFFGQGTRLTVV.

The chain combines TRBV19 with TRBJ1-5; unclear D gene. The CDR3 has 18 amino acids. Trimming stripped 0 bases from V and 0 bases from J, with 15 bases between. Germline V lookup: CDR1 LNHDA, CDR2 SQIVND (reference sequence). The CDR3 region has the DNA TGTGCCAGTAGTATAGATATCGGCAGAGCTAATAGCAATCAGCCCCAGCATTTT. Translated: CASSIDIGRANSNQPQHF.

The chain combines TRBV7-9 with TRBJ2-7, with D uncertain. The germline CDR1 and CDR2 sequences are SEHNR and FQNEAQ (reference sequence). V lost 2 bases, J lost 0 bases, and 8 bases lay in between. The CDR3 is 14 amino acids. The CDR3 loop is CASSLRALSYEQYF. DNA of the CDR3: TGTGCCAGCAGCTTAAGGGCCCTCTCCTACGAGCAGTACTTC.

CDR3: CASSFDMSFSSYGYTF. CDR3 nucleotides: TGTGCCAGCAGTTTTGATATGTCGTTCTCTTCCTATGGCTACACCTTC. The V and J genes are TRBV28 and TRBJ1-2; D is ambiguous. The CDR3 totals 16 residues. The germline V gene has CDR1 MDHEN and CDR2 SYDVKM. V lost 3 bases, J lost 4 bases, and 18 bases lay in between.

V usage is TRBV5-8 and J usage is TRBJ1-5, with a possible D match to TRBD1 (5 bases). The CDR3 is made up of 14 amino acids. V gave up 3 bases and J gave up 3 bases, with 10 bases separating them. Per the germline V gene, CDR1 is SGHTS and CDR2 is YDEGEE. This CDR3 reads CASSYDRDNQPQHF. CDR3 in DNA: TGTGCCAGCAGCTATGACAGAGACAATCAGCCCCAGCATTTT.

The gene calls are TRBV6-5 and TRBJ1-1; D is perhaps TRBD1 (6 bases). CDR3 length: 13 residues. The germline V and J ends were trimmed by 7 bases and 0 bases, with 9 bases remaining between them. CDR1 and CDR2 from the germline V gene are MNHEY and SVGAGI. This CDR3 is CASKRQVNTEAFF. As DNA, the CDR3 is TGTGCCAGCAAACGACAGGTGAACACTGAAGCTTTCTTT.

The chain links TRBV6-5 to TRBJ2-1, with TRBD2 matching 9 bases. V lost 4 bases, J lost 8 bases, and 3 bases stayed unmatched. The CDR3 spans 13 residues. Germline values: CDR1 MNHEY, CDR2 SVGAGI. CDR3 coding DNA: TGTGCCAGCAGTTTGCGGGAGGGTGATGAGCAGTTCTTC. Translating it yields CASSLREGDEQFF.

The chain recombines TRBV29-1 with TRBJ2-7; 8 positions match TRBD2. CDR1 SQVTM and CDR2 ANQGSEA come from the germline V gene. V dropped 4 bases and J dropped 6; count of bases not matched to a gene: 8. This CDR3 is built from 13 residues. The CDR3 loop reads CSVVAGGWFEQYF. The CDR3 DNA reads TGCAGCGTTGTGGCGGGAGGATGGTTCGAGCAGTACTTC.

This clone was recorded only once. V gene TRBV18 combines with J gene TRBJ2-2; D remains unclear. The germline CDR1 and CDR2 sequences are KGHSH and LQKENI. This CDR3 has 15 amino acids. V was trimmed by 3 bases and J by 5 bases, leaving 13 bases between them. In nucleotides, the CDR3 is TGTGCCAGCTCACCCCAACAGCCAGAAACCGGGGAGCTGTTTTTT. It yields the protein CASSPQQPETGELFF.

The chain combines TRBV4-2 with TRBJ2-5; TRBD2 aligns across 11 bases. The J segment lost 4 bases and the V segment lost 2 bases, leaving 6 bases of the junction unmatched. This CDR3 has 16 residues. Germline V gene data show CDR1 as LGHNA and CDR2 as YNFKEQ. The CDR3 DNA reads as TGTGCCAGCAGCCAAATACTAGCGGGAGTGATAGAGACCCAGTACTTC. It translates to CASSQILAGVIETQYF.

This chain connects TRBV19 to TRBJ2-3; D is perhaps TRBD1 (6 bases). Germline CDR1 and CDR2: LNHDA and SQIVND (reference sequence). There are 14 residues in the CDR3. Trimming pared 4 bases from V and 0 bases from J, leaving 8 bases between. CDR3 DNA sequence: TGTGCCAGTAGTAACAGGGCTAGCACAGATACGCAGTATTTT. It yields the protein CASSNRASTDTQYF. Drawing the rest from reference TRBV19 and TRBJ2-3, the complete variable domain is DGGITQSPKYLFRKEGQNVTLSCEQNLNHDAMYWYRQDPGQGLRLIYYSQIVNDFQKGDIAEGYSVSREKKESFPLTVTSAQKNPTAFYLCASSNRASTDTQYFGPGTRLTVL.

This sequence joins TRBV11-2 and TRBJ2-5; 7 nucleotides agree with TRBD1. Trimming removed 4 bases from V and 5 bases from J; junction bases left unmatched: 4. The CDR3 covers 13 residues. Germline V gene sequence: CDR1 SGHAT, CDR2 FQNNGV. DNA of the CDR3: TGTGCCAGCAGCTCCCAGGGGGAGGAGACCCAGTACTTC. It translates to CASSSQGEETQYF. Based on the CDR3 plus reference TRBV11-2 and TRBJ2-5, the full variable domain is EAGVAQSPRYKIIEKRQSVAFWCNPISGHATLYWYQQILGQGPKLLIQFQNNGVVDDSQLPKDRFSAERLKGVDSTLKIQPAKLEDSAVYLCASSSQGEETQYFGPGTRLLVL.

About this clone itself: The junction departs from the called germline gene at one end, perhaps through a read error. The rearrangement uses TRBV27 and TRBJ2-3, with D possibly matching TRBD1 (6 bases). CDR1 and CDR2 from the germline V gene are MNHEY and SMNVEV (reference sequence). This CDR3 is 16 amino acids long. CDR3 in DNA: TGTGCCGGCAGTTTATCAGAGGGGGAAGTGGCAGATACGCAGTATTTT. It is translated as CAGSLSEGEVADTQYF.

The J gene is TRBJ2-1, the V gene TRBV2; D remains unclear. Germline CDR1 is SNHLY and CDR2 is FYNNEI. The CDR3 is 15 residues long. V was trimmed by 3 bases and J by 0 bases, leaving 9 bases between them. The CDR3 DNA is TGTGCCAGCAGTGAGGCTGGAAACTCCTACAATGAGCAGTTCTTC. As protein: CASSEAGNSYNEQFF. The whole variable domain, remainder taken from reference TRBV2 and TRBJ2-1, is EPEVTQTPSHQVTQMGQEVILRCVPISNHLYFYWYRQILGQKVEFLVSFYNNEISEKSEIFDDQFSVERPDGSNFTLKIRSTKLEDSAMYFCASSEAGNSYNEQFFGPGTRLTVL.

CDR3 in DNA: TGCAGCGCCGCCCTTTCCGTTAATTCGAACACTGAAGCTTTCTTT. Its protein is CSAALSVNSNTEAFF. This chain links TRBV29-1 with TRBJ1-1, with unresolved D. This CDR3 comprises 15 residues. Per the germline V gene, CDR1 is SQVTM and CDR2 is ANQGSEA. Trimming took off 7 bases at V and 1 base at J, with 19 bases between the two ends.

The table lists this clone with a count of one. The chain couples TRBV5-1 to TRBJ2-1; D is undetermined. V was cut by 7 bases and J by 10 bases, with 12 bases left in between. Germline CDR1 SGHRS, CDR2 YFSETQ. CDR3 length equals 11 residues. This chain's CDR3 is CASHDLREQFF. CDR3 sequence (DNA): TGCGCCAGCCATGACCTGCGAGAGCAGTTCTTC.

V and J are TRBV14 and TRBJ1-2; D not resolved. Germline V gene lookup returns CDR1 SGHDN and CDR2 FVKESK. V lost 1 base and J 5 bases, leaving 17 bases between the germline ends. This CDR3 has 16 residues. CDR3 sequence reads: CASSQGGKGVQYGYTF. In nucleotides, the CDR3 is TGTGCCAGCAGCCAAGGTGGGAAAGGAGTCCAATATGGCTACACCTTC.

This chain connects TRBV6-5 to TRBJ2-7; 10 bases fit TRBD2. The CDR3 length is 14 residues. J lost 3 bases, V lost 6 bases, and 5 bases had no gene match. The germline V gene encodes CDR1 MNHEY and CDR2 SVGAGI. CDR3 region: CASRGLAGDYEQYF. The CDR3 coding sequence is TGTGCCAGCAGAGGGCTAGCGGGAGACTACGAGCAGTACTTC.

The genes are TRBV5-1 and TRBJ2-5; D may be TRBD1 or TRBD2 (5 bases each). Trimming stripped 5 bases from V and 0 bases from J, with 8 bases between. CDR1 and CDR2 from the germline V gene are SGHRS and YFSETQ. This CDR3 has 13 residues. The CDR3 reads CASSWDHQETQYF. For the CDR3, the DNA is TGCGCCAGCAGTTGGGACCACCAAGAGACCCAGTACTTC.

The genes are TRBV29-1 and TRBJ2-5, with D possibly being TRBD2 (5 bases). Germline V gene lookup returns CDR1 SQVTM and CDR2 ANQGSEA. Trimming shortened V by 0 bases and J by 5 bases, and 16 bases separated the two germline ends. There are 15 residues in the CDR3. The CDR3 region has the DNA TGCAGCGTTGAAGACCGGTCGGCTAGCCGGGAGACCCAGTACTTC. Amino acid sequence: CSVEDRSASRETQYF.

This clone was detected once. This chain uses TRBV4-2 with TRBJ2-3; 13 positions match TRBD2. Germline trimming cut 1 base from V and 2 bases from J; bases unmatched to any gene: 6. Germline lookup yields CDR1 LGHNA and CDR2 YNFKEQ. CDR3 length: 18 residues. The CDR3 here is CASSQGGTSGAPTDTQYF. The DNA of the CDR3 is TGTGCCAGCAGCCAAGGAGGGACTAGCGGGGCCCCCACAGATACGCAGTATTTT.